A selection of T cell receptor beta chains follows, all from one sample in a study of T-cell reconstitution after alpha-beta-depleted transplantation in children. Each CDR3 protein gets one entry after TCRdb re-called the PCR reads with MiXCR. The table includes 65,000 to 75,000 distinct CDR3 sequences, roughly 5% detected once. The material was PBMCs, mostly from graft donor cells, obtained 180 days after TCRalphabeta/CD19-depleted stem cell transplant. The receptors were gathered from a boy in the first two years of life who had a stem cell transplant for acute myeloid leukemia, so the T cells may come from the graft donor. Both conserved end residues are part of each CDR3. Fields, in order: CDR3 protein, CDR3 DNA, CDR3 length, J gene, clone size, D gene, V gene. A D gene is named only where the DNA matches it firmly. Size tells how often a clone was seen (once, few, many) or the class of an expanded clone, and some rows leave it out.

CASSLSVGGLSFNEQFF | TGTGCCAGCAGCTTATCCGTGGGGGGGCTATCTTTCAATGAGCAGTTCTTC | 17 | TRBJ2-1 | many | - | TRBV7-2
CATSISGKPYNEQFF | TGTGCCACCAGCATTTCGGGAAAACCCTACAATGAGCAGTTCTTC | 15 | TRBJ2-1 | many | - | TRBV15
CASSFQGEDTQYF | TGTGCCAGCAGTTTTCAGGGCGAGGATACGCAGTATTTT | 13 | TRBJ2-3 | many | - | TRBV27
CASSLEGRNYGYTF | TGTGCCAGCAGCTTAGAGGGCAGAAACTATGGCTACACCTTC | 14 | TRBJ1-2 | many | - | TRBV11-2
CAISTGQYSNQPQHF | TGTGCCATCAGTACCGGCCAATATAGCAATCAGCCCCAGCATTTT | 15 | TRBJ1-5 | few | - | TRBV10-3
CASSYKTGRPYGYTF | TGTGCCAGCAGTTACAAAACCGGGAGACCATATGGCTACACCTTC | 15 | TRBJ1-2 | many | - | TRBV6-5
CASSLGLAGGLQETQYF | TGTGCCAGCAGCCTGGGACTAGCGGGGGGATTACAAGAGACCCAGTACTTC | 17 | TRBJ2-5 | many | TRBD2 | TRBV12-3/TRBV12-4
CASSLEYGELFF | TGTGCCAGCAGCTTGGAGTACGGGGAGCTGTTTTTT | 12 | TRBJ2-2 | many | - | TRBV5-5
CASSPLPGNPYEQYF | TGCGCCAGCAGCCCCCTTCCCGGGAACCCCTACGAGCAGTACTTC | 15 | TRBJ2-7 | many | - | TRBV4-3
CSARGDSNQPQHF | TGCAGTGCTAGAGGCGATAGCAATCAGCCCCAGCATTTT | 13 | TRBJ1-5 | many | - | TRBV20-1
CASSSKTGGLTDTQYF | TGTGCCAGCAGCTCTAAGACAGGGGGTCTCACAGATACGCAGTATTTT | 16 | TRBJ2-3 | many | TRBD1 | TRBV11-2
CASSLTLKPAQHF | TGTGCCAGCAGTTTAACTCTTAAGCCAGCCCAGCATTTT | 13 | TRBJ1-5 | many | - | TRBV28
CASSQDRVGTDTQYF | TGTGCCAGTAGTCAAGACAGGGTGGGTACAGATACGCAGTATTTT | 15 | TRBJ2-3 | many | TRBD1 | TRBV19
CASGGGAETQYF | TGTGCCAGCGGAGGGGGCGCAGAGACCCAGTACTTC | 12 | TRBJ2-5 | many | - | TRBV6-5
CASSLRQATDSPLHF | TGTGCCAGCAGCTTACGACAGGCCACTGATTCACCCCTCCACTTT | 15 | TRBJ1-6 | many | - | TRBV7-8
CASSAGTNTDTQYF | TGTGCCAGCAGTGCCGGGACAAACACAGATACGCAGTATTTT | 14 | TRBJ2-3 | many | - | TRBV6-4
CSARMGRNQPQHF | TGCAGTGCTAGGATGGGACGCAATCAGCCCCAGCATTTT | 13 | TRBJ1-5 | many | - | TRBV20-1
CAWIRQANTEAFF | TGTGCCTGGATTCGTCAGGCGAACACTGAAGCTTTCTTT | 13 | TRBJ1-1 | few | - | TRBV30
CASSFGDHEGEAFF | TGTGCCAGCAGCTTTGGGGACCATGAGGGTGAAGCTTTCTTT | 14 | TRBJ1-1 | many | - | TRBV5-5
CASSFRTGVPGELFF | TGTGCCAGCAGTTTTCGCACAGGGGTTCCCGGGGAGCTGTTTTTT | 15 | TRBJ2-2 | many | TRBD1 | TRBV12-3/TRBV12-4
CASTKYWTSGGNEQFF | TGTGCCAGCACTAAGTATTGGACTAGCGGGGGCAATGAGCAGTTCTTC | 16 | TRBJ2-1 | many | TRBD2 | TRBV6-5
CASSFDDTEAFF | TGTGCCAGCAGCTTTGACGACACTGAAGCTTTCTTT | 12 | TRBJ1-1 | many | - | TRBV7-6
CASGLAQSYEQYF | TGTGCTAGTGGTTTGGCCCAGTCCTACGAGCAGTACTTC | 13 | TRBJ2-7 | many | - | TRBV12-5
CASSLAVTGAEQYF | TGTGCCAGCAGTTTAGCGGTGACAGGGGCCGAGCAGTACTTC | 14 | TRBJ2-7 | many | TRBD1 | TRBV12-3/TRBV12-4
CASIRTSGGNNEQFF | TGTGCCAGCATTCGGACTAGCGGGGGTAACAATGAGCAGTTCTTC | 15 | TRBJ2-1 | many | TRBD2 | TRBV2
CASTGTANGYTF | TGTGCCAGCACCGGGACAGCTAATGGCTACACCTTC | 12 | TRBJ1-2 | many | TRBD1 | TRBV25-1
CSVEDGVKGGELFF | TGCAGCGTTGAAGACGGGGTTAAAGGCGGGGAGCTGTTTTTT | 14 | TRBJ2-2 | many | - | TRBV29-1
CASSPTGTKRETQYF | TGTGCCAGCAGTCCAACCGGGACTAAGAGGGAGACCCAGTACTTC | 15 | TRBJ2-5 | many | TRBD2 | TRBV27
CASIPDRSVSGELFF | TGTGCCAGCATCCCGGACAGGTCCGTTAGCGGGGAGCTGTTTTTT | 15 | TRBJ2-2 | many | TRBD1 | TRBV12-3/TRBV12-4
CSARDREGQGFEKLFF | TGCAGTGCTAGAGATAGAGAAGGACAGGGGTTTGAAAAACTGTTTTTT | 16 | TRBJ1-4 | many | TRBD1 | TRBV20-1
CSARQEDYPQETQYF | TGCAGTGCCCGCCAGGAAGACTATCCACAAGAGACCCAGTACTTC | 15 | TRBJ2-5 | many | - | TRBV20-1
CASTPSGGIYEQYF | TGTGCCAGCACCCCTAGCGGGGGTATCTACGAGCAGTACTTC | 14 | TRBJ2-7 | many | TRBD2 | TRBV12-3/TRBV12-4
CASSRRDSTTGELFF | TGTGCCAGCAGCCGCCGGGACTCGACAACCGGGGAGCTGTTTTTT | 15 | TRBJ2-2 | - | - | TRBV7-6
CSCQGAANTGELFF | TGCAGCTGTCAGGGGGCCGCGAACACCGGGGAGCTGTTTTTT | 14 | TRBJ2-2 | many | TRBD1 | TRBV29-1
CASSLAPAGVDEQYF | TGTGCCAGCAGTTTAGCCCCGGCAGGGGTGGACGAGCAGTACTTC | 15 | TRBJ2-7 | few | - | TRBV12-3/TRBV12-4
CASSVWPGRQETQYF | TGTGCCAGCAGTGTCTGGCCAGGCCGTCAAGAGACCCAGTACTTC | 15 | TRBJ2-5 | many | - | TRBV2
CASREGTRGTEAFF | TGCGCCAGCAGAGAGGGAACACGGGGCACTGAAGCTTTCTTT | 14 | TRBJ1-1 | many | - | TRBV5-1
CASSQGAAYNSPLHF | TGTGCCAGCAGCCAGGGGGCTGCATATAATTCACCCCTCCACTTT | 15 | TRBJ1-6 | many | TRBD1 | TRBV12-3/TRBV12-4
CASAYSRTYEQYF | TGTGCCAGCGCCTATAGCCGAACCTACGAGCAGTACTTC | 13 | TRBJ2-7 | many | - | TRBV6-2/TRBV6-3
CASSYEGTSGVGADTQYF | TGTGCCAGCAGTTACGAGGGGACTAGCGGGGTCGGGGCAGATACGCAGTATTTT | 18 | TRBJ2-3 | many | TRBD2 | TRBV6-5
CASSQDGVRGTEAFF | TGCGCCAGCAGCCAAGATGGGGTCCGAGGCACTGAAGCTTTCTTT | 15 | TRBJ1-1 | many | - | TRBV4-3
CASSLPQRSLAARYNEQFF | TGCGCCAGCAGCCTACCACAACGATCGCTAGCGGCTCGCTACAATGAGCAGTTCTTC | 19 | TRBJ2-1 | many | TRBD2 | TRBV5-1
CASSQDGHRGGETQYF | TGCGCCAGCAGCCAAGATGGGCACAGGGGAGGGGAGACCCAGTACTTC | 16 | TRBJ2-5 | many | - | TRBV4-3
CASRRGQGNYEQYF | TGTGCCAGCAGAAGGGGACAGGGGAACTACGAGCAGTACTTC | 14 | TRBJ2-7 | many | TRBD1 | TRBV6-5
CASSYSTLYEQYF | TGTGCCAGCAGTTACTCGACGCTTTACGAGCAGTACTTC | 13 | TRBJ2-7 | many | - | TRBV6-6
CASSLGGTNQPQHF | TGTGCCAGCAGCTTGGGGGGGACCAATCAGCCCCAGCATTTT | 14 | TRBJ1-5 | many | - | TRBV5-6
CASRQPGRTTGELFF | TGTGCCAGCAGGCAACCCGGACGTACCACCGGGGAGCTGTTTTTT | 15 | TRBJ2-2 | many | - | TRBV12-3/TRBV12-4
CASSGGTNTGELFF | TGTGCCAGCAGTGGAGGAACGAACACCGGGGAGCTGTTTTTT | 14 | TRBJ2-2 | many | - | TRBV25-1